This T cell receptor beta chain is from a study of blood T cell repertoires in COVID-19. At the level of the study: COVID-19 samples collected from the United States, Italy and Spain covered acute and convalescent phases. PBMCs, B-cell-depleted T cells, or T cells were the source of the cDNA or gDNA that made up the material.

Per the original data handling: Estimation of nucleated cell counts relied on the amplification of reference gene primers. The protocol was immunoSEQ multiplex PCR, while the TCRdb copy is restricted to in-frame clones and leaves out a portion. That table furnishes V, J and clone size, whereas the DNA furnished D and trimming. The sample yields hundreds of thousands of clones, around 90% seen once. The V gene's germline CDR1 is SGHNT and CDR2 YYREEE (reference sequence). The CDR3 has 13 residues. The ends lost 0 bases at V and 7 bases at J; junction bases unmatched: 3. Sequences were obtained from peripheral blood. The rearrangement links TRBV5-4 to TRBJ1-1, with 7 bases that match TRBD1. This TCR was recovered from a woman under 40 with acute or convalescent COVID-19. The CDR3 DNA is TGTGCCAGCAGCTTGGTGGGACAGAGTGAAGCTTTCTTT. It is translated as CASSLVGQSEAFF.